This T cell receptor beta chain comes out of a study of T cell changes during pregnancy in multiple sclerosis. Germline V gene lookup returns CDR1 MNHEY and CDR2 SVGAGI. V dropped 4 bases and J dropped 4; count of bases not matched to a gene: 8. The CDR3 is 15 amino acids. This clone was observed once. Using immunoSEQ multiplex PCR, the repertoire was profiled, and TCRdb retains in-frame clones only, with some absent. This table has roughly 50,000 clones, 75% to 90% appearing once. The sequencing used CD8+ T cells from peripheral blood mononuclear cells, collected in the second trimester of pregnancy. The V and J genes are TRBV6-5 and TRBJ1-1, with 8 bases that match TRBD1. This clonotype was sampled from a female donor with multiple sclerosis, enrolled in a pregnancy study. The CDR3: CASSLSTGAVTEAFF. CDR3 coding DNA: TGTGCCAGCAGTTTATCGACAGGGGCTGTCACTGAAGCTTTCTTT.